One sample yielded the 4 T cell receptor beta chains listed below, sequenced in a study of response to subunit inactivated influenza vaccine. TCRdb re-called the RT-PCR reads through MiXCR, storing one row per CDR3 protein. This table holds about 700,000 distinct CDR3 sequences, approximately 15% found once. The starting material was PBMCs from blood, obtained roughly 15 days before vaccination. The receptors shown here come from a man aged 45 to 65 who received an inactivated influenza vaccine.

The genes are TRBV19 and TRBJ2-2; TRBD2 agrees at 8 bases. The germline CDR1 and CDR2 sequences are LNHDA and SQIVND (reference sequence). With 5 bases clipped from V and 5 bases from J, the junction kept 10 bases outside the gene matches. CDR3 length: 16 residues. For the CDR3, the DNA is TGTGCCAGTAGTGTAGCGGGGACAAGACGGACCGGGGAGCTGTTTTTT. This encodes CASSVAGTRRTGELFF.

This sequence joins TRBV15 and TRBJ2-3, with D hard to call. V lost 5 bases and J lost 4, with 13 bases in between. This CDR3 contains 14 residues. Germline CDR1 LNHNV, CDR2 YYDKDF (reference sequence). The CDR3 DNA reads as TGTGCCACCAGCGGAAGCGCCTGGGCAGATACGCAGTATTTT. It is translated as CATSGSAWADTQYF.

This clonotype was recorded at least ten times. V and J are TRBV5-6 and TRBJ1-6; the D is unclear. Trimming pared 0 bases from V and 10 bases from J, leaving 5 bases between. The CDR3 is made up of 12 amino acids. Germline loops: CDR1 SGHDT, CDR2 YYEEEE. The CDR3 DNA is TGTGCCAGCAGCTTGGATGGCTCACCCCTCCACTTT. As protein: CASSLDGSPLHF.

This clonotype was counted a few times. This chain connects TRBV5-1 to TRBJ2-1; D may be TRBD2 (5 bases). The V gene lost 1 base and the J gene lost 2 bases, with 7 bases spanning the gap. Germline lookup yields CDR1 SGHRS and CDR2 YFSETQ. CDR3 size: 14 residues. The CDR3 nucleotides read TGCGCCAGCAGCTTGTACGGGGCCTACAATGAGCAGTTCTTC. The encoded protein is CASSLYGAYNEQFF.